The T cell receptor (beta chain) under discussion was sequenced for a study of blood T cell repertoires in COVID-19. Repertoires were generated with immunoSEQ multiplex PCR, while TCRdb's copy carries only in-frame clones and drops some. Here the sample spans some 80,000 clones, around 80% being singletons. Trimming left V 1 base short and J 2 bases short, with 15 bases between. Germline V gene data show CDR1 as LNHDA and CDR2 as SQIVND (reference sequence). This CDR3 has 17 amino acids. V and J are TRBV19 and TRBJ1-3; D uncertain. This receptor was obtained from a woman aged 50 to 60 with acute or convalescent COVID-19. The specimen was peripheral blood. The DNA for the CDR3 is TGTGCCAGTAGTATAGCCCTCAACCGGGAAACTGGAAACACCATATATTTT. Translating it yields CASSIALNRETGNTIYF.